Following are 8 T cell receptor beta chains from one sample sequenced in a study of PD-L1 blockade in urothelial cancer. The data were produced by immunoSEQ multiplex PCR, yet TCRdb's version contains in-frame clones alone and is incomplete. The table shows about 45,000 clones, with approximately 88% occurring only once. Sequenced material: PBMCs, taken around atezolizumab (anti-PD-L1) treatment. These receptors all stem from a man older than 75 with urothelial cancer.

The chain combines TRBV5-4 with TRBJ2-7; no definite D call. This CDR3 region has 14 residues. Deletions cut 0 bases from V and 5 bases from J, with 12 bases between. CDR1 is SGHNT, CDR2 YYREEE, per germline (reference sequence). CDR3 in amino acids: CASSLALVRDEQYF. The CDR3 bases are TGTGCCAGCAGCTTGGCCCTGGTGCGAGACGAGCAGTACTTC.

V is TRBV5-1 and J is TRBJ2-7, with a weak D call TRBD2 (6 bases). Germline values: CDR1 SGHRS, CDR2 YFSETQ. This CDR3 spans 14 amino acids. Between the trimmed V and J ends, which lost 0 bases and 3 bases, there was a span of 10 bases. The CDR3 spells CASSLAPSVYEQYF. CDR3 DNA: TGCGCCAGCAGCTTGGCTCCTAGCGTCTACGAGCAGTACTTC. The full variable domain, in which reference TRBV5-1 and TRBJ2-7 provide the parts outside the CDR3, is KAGVTQTPRYLIKTRGQQVTLSCSPISGHRSVSWYQQTPGQGLQFLFEYFSETQRNKGNFPGRFSGRQFSNSRSEMNVSTLELGDSALYLCASSLAPSVYEQYFGPGTRLTVT.

This rearrangement joins TRBV6-5 to TRBJ1-1; maybe TRBD1 (5 bases). V was clipped by 2 bases and J by 10 bases, with 14 bases between them. Germline CDR1 and CDR2: MNHEY and SVGAGI. CDR3 size: 13 residues. In DNA, the CDR3 is TGTGCCAGCAGTTACCCCGGGCGGGGGGTAGCTTTCTTT. As protein: CASSYPGRGVAFF.

V is TRBV5-6 and J is TRBJ2-7; 11 bases align to TRBD1. Trimming at V came to 3 bases and at J to 4 bases, leaving 12 bases not matched to a gene. Per germline, CDR1 SGHDT and CDR2 YYEEEE. This CDR3 spans 17 amino acids. DNA of the CDR3: TGTGCCAGCAGCTCCCTGAGCGGCGGGACAGGGGGATACGAGCAGTACTTC. Translated: CASSSLSGGTGGYEQYF.

The chain links TRBV19 to TRBJ1-2; TRBD1 agrees at 8 bases. The CDR3 has 13 amino acids. Germline values: CDR1 LNHDA, CDR2 SQIVND (reference sequence). The trim removed 3 bases at V and 4 bases at J, leaving 1 base unmatched. The CDR3 spells CASSMDRAYGYTF. The DNA of the CDR3 is TGTGCCAGTAGTATGGACAGGGCCTATGGCTACACCTTC. The entire variable domain, with the rest obtained from reference TRBV19 and TRBJ1-2, is as follows: DGGITQSPKYLFRKEGQNVTLSCEQNLNHDAMYWYRQDPGQGLRLIYYSQIVNDFQKGDIAEGYSVSREKKESFPLTVTSAQKNPTAFYLCASSMDRAYGYTFGSGTRLTVV.

Here the CDR3 DNA reads TGTGCCACGACCGACAGGTCCTTGGCCTACGAGCAGTACTTC. Amino acids: CATTDRSLAYEQYF. The chain couples TRBV6-1 to TRBJ2-7; TRBD1 is a possible D gene (6 bases). The CDR3 has 14 amino acids. V lost 10 bases to trimming and J lost 2 bases, with 18 bases between them. Germline CDR1 MNHNS, CDR2 SASEGT.

This sequence joins TRBV30 and TRBJ2-1; TRBD2 aligns across 12 bases. The junction had 7 bases not matched to a gene; V was cut back by 7 bases and J by 3 bases. This CDR3 spans 15 amino acids. Germline V lookup: CDR1 GTSNPN, CDR2 SVGIG (reference sequence). For the CDR3, the DNA is TGTGCCTCTGCTAGCGGGAGGGCATACTACAATGAGCAGTTCTTC. Translated, it gives CASASGRAYYNEQFF.

The genes are TRBV5-6 and TRBJ2-3; TRBD2 matches at 11 bases. This CDR3 is built from 18 residues. The trim removed 0 bases at V and 0 bases at J, leaving 6 bases unmatched. From germline, CDR1 is SGHDT and CDR2 YYEEEE. The CDR3 DNA is TGTGCCAGCAGCTTGGACGGAAGGACTAGCGGGAGCACAGATACGCAGTATTTT. As protein: CASSLDGRTSGSTDTQYF.